The 19 T cell receptor beta chains in this list originate from one sample, sequenced in a study of blood T cell repertoires in COVID-19. Assay used: immunoSEQ multiplex PCR; TCRdb lists only in-frame clones, some missing. There are around 330,000 clones in the sample; about nine tenths occur only once, and about 5% lies in the top ten. The sequenced sample consisted of PBMCs or T cells enriched from blood (not recorded which). The source is a man in his fifties or sixties who had recovered from COVID-19.

The chain joins TRBV2 to TRBJ2-1; D possibly corresponds to TRBD2 (5 bases). This CDR3 is 15 amino acids long. V lost 2 bases, J lost 3 bases, and 11 bases lay in between. Germline V CDR1 and CDR2: SNHLY, FYNNEI. The CDR3 DNA reads TGTGCCAGCAGTGAAAGGACTTTCGACTACAATGAGCAGTTCTTC. Translating gives CASSERTFDYNEQFF. The complete variable domain, with remaining parts taken from reference TRBV2 and TRBJ2-1, reads EPEVTQTPSHQVTQMGQEVILRCVPISNHLYFYWYRQILGQKVEFLVSFYNNEISEKSEIFDDQFSVERPDGSNFTLKIRSTKLEDSAMYFCASSERTFDYNEQFFGPGTRLTVL.

The V gene is TRBV2, the J gene TRBJ2-4, with a tentative D call TRBD1 (6 bases). Between the trimmed V and J ends, which lost 5 bases and 4 bases, there was a span of 18 bases. The CDR3 consists of 16 residues. Germline values: CDR1 SNHLY, CDR2 FYNNEI. The CDR3 protein is CASSNTGSRVKNIQYF. The CDR3 DNA sequence: TGTGCCAGCAGTAATACAGGGTCGAGGGTGAAAAACATTCAGTACTTC.

V is TRBV18 and J is TRBJ2-5; a weak D match, TRBD1 (6 bases). There are 13 residues in the CDR3. Germline loops: CDR1 KGHSH, CDR2 LQKENI. Trimming took off 6 bases at V and 5 bases at J, with 13 bases between the two ends. CDR3 in DNA: TGTGCCAGCTCTCAACAGGGCGGCGAGACCCAGTACTTC. It is translated as CASSQQGGETQYF. The full variable domain, completed using reference TRBV18 and TRBJ2-5, is NAGVMQNPRHLVRRRGQEARLRCSPMKGHSHVYWYRQLPEEGLKFMVYLQKENIIDESGMPKERFSAEFPKEGPSILRIQQVVRGDSAAYFCASSQQGGETQYFGPGTRLLVL.

The chain joins TRBV5-1 to TRBJ1-2, with 10 bases that match TRBD1. This CDR3 is built from 15 residues. CDR1 is SGHRS and CDR2 is YFSETQ in the germline V gene. J was trimmed by 0 bases and V by 4 bases; bases with no gene match: 3. CDR3 coding DNA: TGCGCCAGCAGCCTGGGACAGGGGCCTAACTATGGCTACACCTTC. Translated, it gives CASSLGQGPNYGYTF.

This chain connects TRBV5-4 to TRBJ2-2, with a weak D call TRBD1 (6 bases). Germline values: CDR1 SGHNT, CDR2 YYREEE (reference sequence). V dropped 4 bases and J dropped 5 bases, with 18 bases sitting between them. This CDR3 is built from 16 residues. CDR3 residues: CASSRSDSFGTGELFF. The CDR3 DNA reads TGTGCCAGCAGCCGCTCGGACAGTTTTGGTACCGGGGAGCTGTTTTTT.

The V call is TRBV9, the J call TRBJ2-5; TRBD2 matches 15 bases. Germline trimming cut 4 bases from V and 3 bases from J; bases unmatched to any gene: 10. Per the germline V gene, CDR1 is SGDLS and CDR2 is YYNGEE. CDR3 length: 18 amino acids. The CDR3 sequence is CASSTGLAGGRGEETQYF. CDR3 DNA: TGTGCCAGCAGCACGGGACTAGCGGGAGGACGGGGGGAAGAGACCCAGTACTTC.

This clone was observed a single time. This sample also contains other DNA sequences that code for the same CDR3. The chain employs TRBV7-2 and TRBJ2-2; 11 positions match TRBD2. The germline V gene encodes CDR1 SGHTA and CDR2 FQGNSA. Trimming cost V 1 base and J 6 bases; bases outside gene matches: 4. The CDR3 covers 16 residues. CDR3: CASSLGSSGRAGELFF. CDR3 DNA: TGTGCCAGCAGCTTAGGGAGTAGCGGGAGGGCCGGGGAGCTGTTTTTT. The full variable domain, completed using reference TRBV7-2 and TRBJ2-2, is GAGVSQSPSNKVTEKGKDVELRCDPISGHTALYWYRQSLGQGLEFLIYFQGNSAPDKSGLPSDRFSAERTGGSVSTLTIQRTQQEDSAVYLCASSLGSSGRAGELFFGEGSRLTVL.

The chain is built from TRBV5-4 and TRBJ2-5, with D perhaps TRBD2 (6 bases). The CDR3 runs 13 residues. V was clipped by 6 bases and J by 2 bases, with 11 bases between them. CDR1 is SGHNT and CDR2 is YYREEE in the germline V gene (reference sequence). The DNA for the CDR3 is TGTGCCAGCACCCCTGGGGGGCAAGAGACCCAGTACTTC. Translated, it gives CASTPGGQETQYF.

The chain uses TRBV27 and TRBJ2-7; 12 nucleotides match TRBD1. J gave up 3 bases and V 5 bases, and 8 bases lay outside the gene matches. This CDR3 has 16 amino acids. The V gene's germline CDR1 is MNHEY and CDR2 SMNVEV (reference sequence). DNA for the CDR3: TGTGCCAGCAGTAAAAACCGGGACAGGGGGCTCTACGAGCAGTACTTC. Translated: CASSKNRDRGLYEQYF.

This clone appeared a few times. The gene calls are TRBV7-3 and TRBJ1-1; TRBD1 matches at 8 bases. Trimming at V came to 5 bases and at J to 0 bases, leaving 11 bases not matched to a gene. The germline CDR1 and CDR2 sequences are SGHTA and FQGTGA. This CDR3 comprises 17 residues. The CDR3 is CASSPTPGGSLNTEAFF. The CDR3 region has the DNA TGTGCCAGCAGCCCAACTCCAGGGGGCAGTTTGAACACTGAAGCTTTCTTT.

The V and J genes are TRBV6-5 and TRBJ1-4; tentatively, D is TRBD1 (5 bases). The CDR3 totals 14 residues. Per germline, CDR1 MNHEY and CDR2 SVGAGI. V was trimmed by 2 bases and J by 8 bases, leaving 12 bases between them. Here the CDR3 reads CASSYRDSTEKLFF. For the CDR3, the DNA is TGTGCCAGCAGTTACCGGGACTCCACGGAAAAACTGTTTTTT.

The chain recombines TRBV5-1 with TRBJ2-7, with D unresolved. Trimming took off 3 bases at V and 0 bases at J, with 10 bases between the two ends. Germline V gene data show CDR1 as SGHRS and CDR2 as YFSETQ. This CDR3 has 14 residues. The CDR3 here is CASSSLIYSYEQYF. Here the CDR3 DNA reads TGCGCCAGCAGCTCCCTTATTTACTCCTACGAGCAGTACTTC.

This rearrangement joins TRBV27 to TRBJ2-7; D might be TRBD2 (6 bases). The germline gives CDR1 MNHEY, CDR2 SMNVEV (reference sequence). The V gene lost 0 bases and the J gene lost 4 bases, with 16 bases spanning the gap. This CDR3 has 16 amino acids. CDR3 sequence reads: CASSLSGWTTEYEQYF. CDR3 coding DNA: TGTGCCAGCAGTTTATCGGGTTGGACTACCGAATACGAGCAGTACTTC.

The rearrangement links TRBV28 to TRBJ1-6; D not certain. This CDR3 is built from 14 residues. V was shortened by 9 bases and J by 6 bases, with 15 bases between the two germline ends. CDR1 and CDR2 from the germline V gene are MDHEN and SYDVKM. This CDR3 reads CASTLVHPNSPLHF. The CDR3 DNA reads TGTGCCAGTACCTTAGTCCATCCTAATTCACCCCTCCACTTT.

The gene calls are TRBV28 and TRBJ2-7; D is unresolved. Germline lookup yields CDR1 MDHEN and CDR2 SYDVKM. The CDR3 has 13 residues. V was cut by 6 bases and J by 1 base, with 10 bases left in between. CDR3 sequence reads: CASRPGRSYEQYF. As DNA, the CDR3 is TGTGCCAGCAGGCCAGGTCGATCCTACGAGCAGTACTTC.

This clone was observed once. V is TRBV18 and J is TRBJ1-4; perhaps TRBD1 as D (5 bases). Between the trimmed V and J ends, which lost 0 bases and 0 bases, there was a span of 11 bases. This CDR3 region has 17 residues. Germline CDR1 reads KGHSH; CDR2 reads LQKENI. The CDR3 reads CASSPPNRFTTNEKLFF. The CDR3 DNA is TGTGCCAGCTCACCACCTAACAGGTTCACAACTAATGAAAAACTGTTTTTT. Combining the CDR3 with reference TRBV18 and TRBJ1-4 gives the whole variable domain NAGVMQNPRHLVRRRGQEARLRCSPMKGHSHVYWYRQLPEEGLKFMVYLQKENIIDESGMPKERFSAEFPKEGPSILRIQQVVRGDSAAYFCASSPPNRFTTNEKLFFGSGTQLSVL.

V and J are TRBV7-3 and TRBJ2-2, with a possible D match to TRBD2 (6 bases). V lost 4 bases and J lost 4, with 10 bases in between. The CDR3 contains 14 residues. Germline lookup yields CDR1 SGHTA and CDR2 FQGTGA. The CDR3 DNA follows: TGTGCCAGCAGCTGGGAGGCGAGCACCGGGGAGCTGTTTTTT. This encodes CASSWEASTGELFF.

The rearrangement uses TRBV13 and TRBJ2-7, with D hard to call. The CDR3 length is 13 residues. The V gene's germline CDR1 is PRHDT and CDR2 FYEKMQ (reference sequence). Trimming removed 5 bases from V and 5 bases from J, with 13 bases in between. The CDR3 nucleotides are TGTGCCAGCAGCACTACCGTCCGACACGAGCAGTACTTC. This encodes CASSTTVRHEQYF.

The rearrangement uses TRBV7-9 and TRBJ1-2; 7 positions agree with TRBD1. Germline V gene sequence: CDR1 SEHNR, CDR2 FQNEAQ (reference sequence). The CDR3 contains 14 residues. J was trimmed by 7 bases and V by 1 base; bases with no gene match: 6. CDR3 amino acids: CASSLVDRDRGYTF. The CDR3 region has the DNA TGTGCCAGCAGCTTAGTTGACAGGGATCGTGGCTACACCTTC.